The next 20 T cell receptor beta chains were all read from a single sample in a study of control samples from healthy donors and cancer patients. The assay was immunoSEQ multiplex PCR, and TCRdb's table has in-frame clones only and misses some. The table shows 90,000 to 150,000 clones, with 80% to 95% occurring only once. The sample taken for sequencing was blood. These receptors were collected from a woman under 30 in good health.

The chain links TRBV4-2 to TRBJ1-2, with D hard to call. V gave up 5 bases and J gave up 8 bases, with 15 bases separating them. This CDR3 region has 13 residues. Germline lookup yields CDR1 LGHNA and CDR2 YNFKEQ. CDR3 nucleotides: TGTGCCAGCAGCAAGGCGGGTCTCGAGGGCTACACCTTC. Translated: CASSKAGLEGYTF.

The chain uses TRBV6-5 and TRBJ1-5, with D unresolved. CDR1 and CDR2 from the germline V gene are MNHEY and SVGAGI. V was clipped by 5 bases and J by 0 bases, with 8 bases between them. This CDR3 has 14 amino acids. Here the CDR3 reads CASSPTDSNQPQHF. The CDR3 DNA sequence: TGTGCCAGCAGTCCGACGGATAGCAATCAGCCCCAGCATTTT.

The chain joins TRBV30 to TRBJ1-1; 8 bases are a match to TRBD1. Germline CDR1 is GTSNPN and CDR2 is SVGIG (reference sequence). The length of the CDR3 is 12 residues. The V segment lost 4 bases and the J segment 6 bases; nucleotides outside the gene matches: 4. The CDR3 nucleotides are TGTGCCTGGATGGGCAGGGGGCCTGAAGCTTTCTTT. Its protein product is CAWMGRGPEAFF.

V and J are TRBV4-3 and TRBJ1-2; 9 bases agree with TRBD1. The CDR3 covers 16 residues. The V and J ends lost 0 bases and 8 bases, in that order; junction bases with no gene match: 10. Germline CDR1 and CDR2: LGHNA and YSLEER. CDR3 sequence reads: CASSQDAGQGGQGYTF. In DNA form, the CDR3 reads TGCGCCAGCAGCCAAGATGCGGGACAGGGAGGTCAGGGCTACACCTTC.

The V gene is TRBV4-3, the J gene TRBJ2-5; unclear D gene. Deletions cut 5 bases from V and 3 bases from J, with 16 bases between. This CDR3 region has 15 residues. The V gene's germline CDR1 is LGHNA and CDR2 YSLEER. The chain's CDR3 is CASSLSLLRKETQYF. In DNA form, the CDR3 reads TGCGCCAGCAGCTTGTCTTTACTACGCAAAGAGACCCAGTACTTC.

The CDR3 region has the DNA TGCAGCGTTGAACCCCCTAAGGATACGCAGTATTTT. Residues: CSVEPPKDTQYF. The chain combines TRBV29-1 with TRBJ2-3; D not resolved. The germline gives CDR1 SQVTM, CDR2 ANQGSEA. This CDR3 comprises 12 residues. Trimming removed 2 bases at V and 6 bases at J, with 9 bases between.

This clone has only a few counts. The chain joins TRBV19 to TRBJ1-1; TRBD1 is a possible D gene (6 bases). Germline V lookup: CDR1 LNHDA, CDR2 SQIVND (reference sequence). Trimming stripped 4 bases from V and 5 bases from J, with 17 bases between. The CDR3 totals 15 residues. This chain's CDR3 is CASSTPGGARTEAFF. In nucleotides, the CDR3 is TGTGCCAGTAGTACCCCGGGGGGGGCAAGAACTGAAGCTTTCTTT.

This clone appeared many times. The chain employs TRBV7-2 and TRBJ1-6; TRBD1 might be the D (6 bases). Germline CDR1 reads SGHTA; CDR2 reads FQGNSA. The CDR3 covers 16 residues. The V end was cut by 2 bases, the J end by 6 bases, with 14 bases between. The CDR3, as DNA: TGTGCCAGCAGCTTATCCCCGGGGGGCCCTAATTCACCCCTCCACTTT. Protein sequence: CASSLSPGGPNSPLHF. The full variable domain, in which reference TRBV7-2 and TRBJ1-6 provide the parts outside the CDR3, is GAGVSQSPSNKVTEKGKDVELRCDPISGHTALYWYRQSLGQGLEFLIYFQGNSAPDKSGLPSDRFSAERTGGSVSTLTIQRTQQEDSAVYLCASSLSPGGPNSPLHFGNGTRLTVT.

In this sample, this clone turned up a few times. The chain links TRBV25-1 to TRBJ1-1; D not certain. The CDR3 spans 17 residues. Trimming took 1 base from V and 1 from J, leaving 16 bases between them. Per the germline V gene, CDR1 is MGHDK and CDR2 is SYGVNS. Here the CDR3 DNA reads TGTGCCAGCAGTGAATTGGTAGGGCGACCAGGGAACACTGAAGCTTTCTTT. Amino acids: CASSELVGRPGNTEAFF.

The gene calls are TRBV29-1 and TRBJ2-6, with D perhaps assigned TRBD1 or TRBD2 (5 bases each). V was pared by 3 bases and J by 0 bases, with 12 bases between. There are 16 residues in the CDR3. The germline CDR1 and CDR2 sequences are SQVTM and ANQGSEA. CDR3 in amino acids: CSVDSGTYSGANVLTF. For the CDR3, the DNA is TGCAGCGTTGACTCCGGGACCTACTCTGGGGCCAACGTCCTGACTTTC. Full variable domain (rest looked up from reference TRBV29-1 and TRBJ2-6): SAVISQKPSRDICQRGTSLTIQCQVDSQVTMMFWYRQQPGQSLTLIATANQGSEATYESGFVIDKFPISRPNLTFSTLTVSNMSPEDSSIYLCSVDSGTYSGANVLTFGAGSRLTVL.

The CDR3 spells CSVAYHTPNFYGYTF. CDR3 coding DNA: TGCAGCGTTGCCTACCACACCCCGAACTTCTATGGCTACACCTTC. J is TRBJ1-2 and V is TRBV29-1; D is unclear. The CDR3 runs to 15 residues. V was shortened by 4 bases and J by 4 bases, with 19 bases between the two germline ends. Germline CDR1 reads SQVTM; CDR2 reads ANQGSEA.

The genes are TRBV7-2 and TRBJ2-1; TRBD1 matches 9 bases. The germline CDR1 and CDR2 sequences are SGHTA and FQGNSA. The length of the CDR3 is 17 residues. V trimming: 2 bases; J trimming: 6 bases; junction bases outside the gene matches: 11. The CDR3 DNA is TGTGCCAGCAGCTTACGCTCCGGGACAGGGAATCTCAATGAGCAGTTCTTC. Protein product: CASSLRSGTGNLNEQFF.

The V call is TRBV4-3, the J call TRBJ2-3; 8 bases match TRBD2. There are 15 residues in the CDR3. Germline CDR1 reads LGHNA; CDR2 reads YSLEER. V gave up 5 bases and J gave up 4 bases; unmatched junction bases: 8. The CDR3 nucleotides read TGCGCCAGCAGCTCTAACCGGGGGGGGCCAGATACGCAGTATTTT. It specifies CASSSNRGGPDTQYF.

The chain combines TRBV25-1 with TRBJ1-2; 10 bases are a match to TRBD1. V shed 4 bases, J shed 0 bases, and the junction held 8 bases outside the gene matches. Germline CDR1 is MGHDK and CDR2 is SYGVNS. CDR3 size: 17 residues. The CDR3 bases are TGTGCCAGCAGTGGTGGGGGACAGGGGTCCTCTAACTATGGCTACACCTTC. It yields the protein CASSGGGQGSSNYGYTF.

The rearrangement joins TRBV19 to TRBJ1-4; a possible D gene is TRBD1 (6 bases). Trimming cost V 8 bases and J 7 bases, with 17 bases left between them. Germline V gene sequence: CDR1 LNHDA, CDR2 SQIVND (reference sequence). This CDR3 region has 14 residues. CDR3 DNA: TGTGCCAGTTTGGACCCGGGACAAGCTGAAAAACTGTTTTTT. Encoded protein: CASLDPGQAEKLFF. Looking up the rest from reference TRBV19 and TRBJ1-4 gives the full variable domain: DGGITQSPKYLFRKEGQNVTLSCEQNLNHDAMYWYRQDPGQGLRLIYYSQIVNDFQKGDIAEGYSVSREKKESFPLTVTSAQKNPTAFYLCASLDPGQAEKLFFGSGTQLSVL.

This clone appeared a single time. This chain links TRBV19 with TRBJ1-2, with D hard to call. V was shortened by 5 bases and J by 2 bases, with 9 bases between the two germline ends. The CDR3 consists of 13 residues. Germline CDR1 is LNHDA and CDR2 is SQIVND (reference sequence). Here the CDR3 DNA reads TGTGCCAGTAGTCGGGGAGGCAACTATGGCTACACCTTC. Amino acids: CASSRGGNYGYTF.

The genes are TRBV21-1 and TRBJ2-4; the D call of TRBD2 is as the table states it, not checked on the DNA. TRBV21-1 is listed as a pseudogene. The CDR3 spans 18 residues. The CDR3 nucleotides are TGTGCCAACCATAGCGGGGGTATACAAAAACAGGAAAAAAACATTCAGTACTTC. Protein product: CANHSGGIQKQEKNIQYF.

This chain uses TRBV5-6 with TRBJ1-4, with TRBD1 identical over 10 bases. CDR3 size: 14 residues. V shed 4 bases, J shed 15 bases, and the junction held 12 bases outside the gene matches. Per germline, CDR1 SGHDT and CDR2 YYEEEE. CDR3 protein: CASSPDRGHNVVFF. The CDR3, as DNA: TGTGCCAGCAGCCCTGACAGGGGGCATAATGTGGTGTTTTTT.

V gene TRBV11-3 combines with J gene TRBJ1-1; D gene ambiguous. The ends were cut back, 5 bases at V and 4 bases at J, with 11 bases in the middle. The CDR3 loop spans 13 amino acids. Germline V CDR1 and CDR2: SGHNT, YENEEA. The CDR3 sequence: CASSPRSGTEAFF. The CDR3, as DNA: TGTGCCAGCAGCCCCCGGTCGGGCACTGAAGCTTTCTTT.

The chain joins TRBV6-2 or TRBV6-3 to TRBJ2-3; D uncertain. Germline CDR1 and CDR2: MNHEY and SVGEGT. This CDR3 has 15 residues. V gave up 2 bases and J gave up 0 bases, with 9 bases separating them. The CDR3 loop is CASSYDRVSTDTQYF. The CDR3 region has the DNA TGTGCCAGCAGTTACGATCGGGTGAGCACAGATACGCAGTATTTT.